The clone carrying this T cell receptor (beta chain) was counted ten times or more. Antigen specificity is unknown. These data are taken from a study of response to subunit inactivated influenza vaccine. TCRdb redid the calling of the RT-PCR reads with MiXCR, one entry per CDR3 protein. The data hold about 500,000 distinct CDR3 sequences, with more than 7% observed a single time. Findings and caveats of the study: Authors suggested that a seasonal influenza vaccination recruits few new T cells each time.

This receptor was obtained from a man in his fifties or sixties who received an inactivated influenza vaccine. Sequenced here: PBMCs from blood, sampled less than 25 months after vaccination.

The CDR3 is CASSFGGIDQPQHF. Here the CDR3 DNA reads TGTGCCAGCAGCTTTGGGGGGATCGATCAGCCCCAGCATTTT. V is TRBV7-9 and J is TRBJ1-5; D may be TRBD1 (5 bases). The CDR3 has 14 amino acids. With 3 bases removed from V and 5 bases from J, the gap between germline ends came to 11 bases. Per germline, CDR1 SEHNR and CDR2 FQNEAQ (reference sequence).